A single sample is the source of the 7 T cell receptor beta chains below, sequenced in a study of technical replicates of blood from a few donors. Profiled with immunoSEQ multiplex PCR; TCRdb holds only in-frame clones, not every one. The table includes more than 65,000 clones, roughly 95% detected once. What was sequenced was T cells isolated from PBMCs. These receptors originate from a human donor in good health.

This chain joins TRBV4-1 and TRBJ2-5, with 8 bases matching TRBD2. Per the germline V gene, CDR1 is MGHRA and CDR2 is YSYEKL. This CDR3 is built from 17 residues. Unmatched junction bases numbered 13, after V lost 3 bases and J lost 4 bases. The CDR3 DNA is TGCGCCAGCAGCCATTTAGCGGGAAGGGTGGTGGGAGAGACCCAGTACTTC. This translates into CASSHLAGRVVGETQYF.

The V and J genes are TRBV19 and TRBJ2-7, with a weak D call TRBD1 (5 bases). Trimming stripped 7 bases from V and 3 bases from J, with 16 bases between. Looked up from germline, CDR1 is LNHDA and CDR2 is SQIVND (reference sequence). The CDR3 extends over 14 amino acids. The CDR3 DNA is TGTGCCAGTACCGCATTCCAGGGTAGCTACGAGCAGTACTTC. It codes for CASTAFQGSYEQYF.

J is TRBJ1-3 and V is TRBV5-6; weak D call: TRBD1 (6 bases). CDR3 length: 15 amino acids. Germline CDR1 reads SGHDT; CDR2 reads YYEEEE. Trimming took off 4 bases at V and 4 bases at J, with 15 bases between the two ends. CDR3 protein: CASSPVQGNGNTIYF. The CDR3 DNA reads TGTGCCAGCAGCCCCGTACAGGGTAACGGAAACACCATATATTTT.

The CDR3 DNA reads TGTGCCAGCAGTTCCAGCGGGGACACCGGGGAGCTGTTTTTT. Protein product: CASSSSGDTGELFF. The chain couples TRBV28 to TRBJ2-2, with 7 bases fitting TRBD2. Trimming took 4 bases from V and 3 from J; bases not matched to a gene: 2. The CDR3 runs to 14 residues. Germline V gene sequence: CDR1 MDHEN, CDR2 SYDVKM. Based on the CDR3 plus reference TRBV28 and TRBJ2-2, the full variable domain is DVKVTQSSRYLVKRTGEKVFLECVQDMDHENMFWYRQDPGLGLRLIYFSYDVKMKEKGDIPEGYSVSREKKERFSLILESASTNQTSMYLCASSSSGDTGELFFGEGSRLTVL.

The V gene is TRBV28, the J gene TRBJ2-1, with D maybe TRBD1 (6 bases). Looked up from germline, CDR1 is MDHEN and CDR2 is SYDVKM. Trimming removed 2 bases at V and 7 bases at J, with 12 bases between. The CDR3 is 14 residues long. The CDR3 protein is CASSLTQGVNEQFF. CDR3 nucleotide sequence: TGTGCCAGCAGTTTAACACAGGGTGTAAATGAGCAGTTCTTC.

The CDR3 DNA reads TGTGCCATCAGCAGGACAGGGGGCGACCACAATGAGCAGTTCTTC. Translated, it gives CAISRTGGDHNEQFF. This chain joins TRBV10-3 and TRBJ2-1, with 11 bases identical to TRBD1. V lost 6 bases and J lost 5; bases outside the gene matches: 6. This CDR3 is built from 15 residues. Germline CDR1 and CDR2: ENHRY and SYGVKD.

The chain combines TRBV29-1 with TRBJ2-1, with 8 bases aligning to TRBD2. The V and J ends lost 4 bases and 1 base, in that order; junction bases with no gene match: 3. The CDR3 length is 14 residues. CDR1 and CDR2 (germline): SQVTM, ANQGSEA. The CDR3 region is CSVGVAGSYNEQFF. The CDR3 DNA reads as TGCAGCGTTGGAGTAGCGGGATCCTACAATGAGCAGTTCTTC.